Listed here are 23 T cell receptor beta chains from one sample, sequenced in a study of blood T cell repertoires in COVID-19. Generated by immunoSEQ multiplex PCR, the TCRdb table keeps only in-frame clones and is missing some. This sample has about 440,000 clones, with about nine tenths found just once. Sequenced material: peripheral blood. The receptors stem from a woman aged 45 to 65 with COVID-19, enrolled during active disease.

The chain carries TRBV6-1 and TRBJ1-1; maybe TRBD1 (6 bases). The CDR3 is made up of 17 amino acids. V gave up 1 base and J gave up 0 bases, with 15 bases separating them. The germline gives CDR1 MNHNS, CDR2 SASEGT. The CDR3 loop reads CASSEGRGRPMNTEAFF. The CDR3 nucleotides read TGTGCCAGCAGTGAAGGCAGGGGAAGGCCCATGAACACTGAAGCTTTCTTT.

The DNA for the CDR3 is TGTGCCAGTAGTATGGGACAGGGGGCAAGAGATACGCAGTATTTT. Translated, it gives CASSMGQGARDTQYF. The rearrangement links TRBV19 to TRBJ2-3; TRBD1 matches at 12 bases. J was trimmed by 5 bases and V by 3 bases; bases with no gene match: 3. From germline, CDR1 is LNHDA and CDR2 SQIVND (reference sequence). This CDR3 has 15 residues.

The chain has TRBV5-1 and TRBJ1-2; 10 nucleotides agree with TRBD1. The CDR3 is made up of 16 amino acids. CDR1 and CDR2 from the germline V gene are SGHRS and YFSETQ. The V gene end was trimmed by 3 bases and the J gene end by 4 bases; junction bases not matched to a gene: 9. The CDR3 DNA reads as TGCGCCAGCAGCTATTACACGACAGGGGGCTTCTATGGCTACACCTTC. It is translated as CASSYYTTGGFYGYTF.

The rearrangement joins TRBV11-2 to TRBJ1-2; the match to TRBD1 covers 11 bases. V shed 0 bases and J 0 bases; nucleotides not matched to a gene: 3. CDR1 is SGHAT, CDR2 FQNNGV, per germline. The CDR3 contains 17 residues. In nucleotides, the CDR3 is TGTGCCAGCAGCTTAGAAGGGACAGGGGGTTCTAACTATGGCTACACCTTC. The encoded protein is CASSLEGTGGSNYGYTF.

The J gene is TRBJ2-5, the V gene TRBV7-8; TRBD1 might be the D (7 bases). Germline-derived CDR1 and CDR2 are SGHVS and FQNEAQ. The germline V and J ends were trimmed by 3 bases and 1 base, with 12 bases remaining between them. CDR3 length: 15 amino acids. The DNA of the CDR3 is TGTGCCAGCAGCTTGGGCGGGACAGCCCAAGAGACCCAGTACTTC. It yields the protein CASSLGGTAQETQYF.

This chain uses TRBV6-5 with TRBJ2-3, with 10 bases fitting TRBD1. The CDR3 length is 16 residues. J gave up 3 bases and V 4 bases, and 7 bases lay outside the gene matches. CDR1 is MNHEY, CDR2 SVGAGI, per germline. The DNA of the CDR3 is TGTGCCAGCAGTTTGGTGGACAGGGGGGGGACAGATACGCAGTATTTT. Translation gives CASSLVDRGGTDTQYF.

Concerning this clone: This sample also contains other DNA sequences that code for the same CDR3. The V and J genes are TRBV24-1 and TRBJ2-1; no reliable D call. The germline V and J ends were trimmed by 6 bases and 6 bases, with 5 bases remaining between them. Germline V gene sequence: CDR1 KGHDR, CDR2 SFDVKD. CDR3 size: 11 residues. CDR3 DNA sequence: TGTGCCACCAGTCGCGGCAATGAGCAGTTCTTC. Translated: CATSRGNEQFF.

The rearrangement links TRBV18 to TRBJ1-5, with a tentative D call TRBD1 (6 bases). With 5 bases removed from V and 3 bases from J, the gap between germline ends came to 14 bases. This CDR3 has 15 residues. The germline V gene has CDR1 KGHSH and CDR2 LQKENI. The CDR3 is CASSSGGAVNQPQHF. Here the CDR3 DNA reads TGTGCCAGCTCATCGGGGGGCGCGGTCAATCAGCCCCAGCATTTT.

The chain has TRBV10-2 and TRBJ2-7, with 11 bases matching TRBD1. The V segment lost 3 bases and the J segment 7 bases; nucleotides outside the gene matches: 5. The CDR3 consists of 14 residues. Germline-derived CDR1 and CDR2 are WSHSY and SAAADI. The CDR3 nucleotides are TGCGCCAGCAGTGACCCGGGACAGGGGGAAGAGCAGTACTTC. This codes for CASSDPGQGEEQYF.

V is TRBV3-1 (or the pseudogene TRBV3-2) and J is TRBJ1-4; D is perhaps TRBD1 (5 bases). CDR1 is LGHDT and CDR2 is YNNKEL in the germline V gene (reference sequence). This CDR3 contains 16 residues. V was pared by 5 bases and J by 4 bases, with 17 bases between. The CDR3 DNA is TGTGCCAGCAGCTCTCATTTGGGGCAAGTTAATGAAAAACTGTTTTTT. Residues: CASSSHLGQVNEKLFF.

The chain carries TRBV5-1 and TRBJ2-1, with TRBD2 matching over 8 bases. The V and J ends lost 2 bases and 7 bases, in that order; junction bases with no gene match: 5. The germline gives CDR1 SGHRS, CDR2 YFSETQ. This CDR3 region has 14 residues. DNA for the CDR3: TGCGCCAGCAGCTTCGGGGGGGCCTTAAATGAGCAGTTCTTC. Translated, it gives CASSFGGALNEQFF.

This chain connects TRBV19 to TRBJ1-2; perhaps TRBD1 as D (5 bases). V was trimmed by 2 bases and J by 0 bases, leaving 7 bases between them. The CDR3 has 14 residues. Germline V gene lookup returns CDR1 LNHDA and CDR2 SQIVND (reference sequence). The CDR3 sequence is CASSITGPNYGYTF. The CDR3 DNA sequence: TGTGCCAGTAGTATAACAGGACCTAACTATGGCTACACCTTC.

V gene TRBV3-1 (or the pseudogene TRBV3-2) combines with J gene TRBJ2-1, with D possibly being TRBD2 (6 bases). The germline CDR1 and CDR2 sequences are LGHDT and YNNKEL (reference sequence). This CDR3 comprises 14 residues. Trimming took off 4 bases at V and 9 bases at J, with 16 bases between the two ends. The CDR3 loop reads CASSPRPEEGEQFF. The CDR3, as DNA: TGTGCCAGCAGCCCACGACCTGAGGAGGGTGAGCAGTTCTTC.

The chain combines TRBV29-1 with TRBJ2-7; D possibly corresponds to TRBD1 (6 bases). Between the trimmed V and J ends, which lost 4 bases and 2 bases, there was a span of 12 bases. Germline-derived CDR1 and CDR2 are SQVTM and ANQGSEA. The CDR3 has 13 amino acids. The CDR3 region has the DNA TGCAGCGTTGGGACAGACCTAACCTACGAGCAGTACTTC. Protein sequence: CSVGTDLTYEQYF.

The genes are TRBV10-3 and TRBJ2-1, with 9 positions matching TRBD1. Germline V CDR1 and CDR2: ENHRY, SYGVKD. The junction had 8 bases not matched to a gene; V was cut back by 4 bases and J by 10 bases. This CDR3 spans 14 amino acids. CDR3 nucleotide sequence: TGTGCCATCAGTGGGGGACAGGGTAGTAGCGAGCAGTTCTTC. This translates into CAISGGQGSSEQFF.

The J gene is TRBJ2-1, the V gene TRBV4-2; possibly TRBD1 for D (5 bases). The CDR3 length is 16 residues. V was shortened by 0 bases and J by 0 bases, with 9 bases between the two germline ends. The V gene's germline CDR1 is LGHNA and CDR2 YNFKEQ. CDR3 nucleotide sequence: TGTGCCAGCAGCCAAGATCAGGGTGGCTCCTACAATGAGCAGTTCTTC. Its protein is CASSQDQGGSYNEQFF.

The CDR3 sequence: CASSLGSGGAGVETQYF. CDR3 bases: TGTGCCAGCAGCTTAGGTAGCGGGGGGGCAGGAGTAGAGACCCAGTACTTC. V and J are TRBV11-2 and TRBJ2-5; 11 bases are a match to TRBD2. The CDR3 runs to 17 residues. The junction had 8 bases not matched to a gene; V was cut back by 1 base and J by 4 bases. CDR1 is SGHAT, CDR2 FQNNGV, per germline. The full variable domain, in which reference TRBV11-2 and TRBJ2-5 provide the parts outside the CDR3, is EAGVAQSPRYKIIEKRQSVAFWCNPISGHATLYWYQQILGQGPKLLIQFQNNGVVDDSQLPKDRFSAERLKGVDSTLKIQPAKLEDSAVYLCASSLGSGGAGVETQYFGPGTRLLVL.

The chain carries TRBV12-3 or TRBV12-4 and TRBJ1-1; possible D gene TRBD1, 6 bases. V was shortened by 2 bases and J by 6 bases, with 10 bases between the two germline ends. The CDR3 contains 13 residues. CDR3 in amino acids: CASSLQGYAEAFF. For the CDR3, the DNA is TGTGCCAGCAGTTTACAGGGGTACGCTGAAGCTTTCTTT.

This chain uses TRBV5-4 with TRBJ1-2, with a tentative D call TRBD1 (6 bases). The CDR3 is 14 residues long. From germline, CDR1 is SGHNT and CDR2 YYREEE (reference sequence). V was trimmed by 0 bases and J by 5 bases, leaving 11 bases between them. CDR3 in DNA: TGTGCCAGCAGCTTGGATAACAGGGTATATGGCTACACCTTC. Translated, it gives CASSLDNRVYGYTF.

The V and J genes are TRBV10-3 and TRBJ2-1; 12 bases are shared with TRBD1. The CDR3 spans 14 residues. The V gene end was trimmed by 10 bases and the J gene end by 7 bases; junction bases not matched to a gene: 8. CDR1 and CDR2 (germline): ENHRY, SYGVKD. CDR3 region: CASGRDRGQNEQFF. CDR3 bases: TGTGCCAGTGGGCGGGACAGGGGGCAAAATGAGCAGTTCTTC.

This clone showed up just a few times. V gene TRBV6-6 combines with J gene TRBJ2-1; possibly TRBD2 for D (5 bases). Trimming removed 10 bases from V and 7 bases from J, with 8 bases in between. This CDR3 has 10 residues. Germline CDR1 reads MNHNY; CDR2 reads SVGAGI (reference sequence). CDR3 amino acids: CATGENEQFF. The CDR3, as DNA: TGTGCCACCGGGGAGAATGAGCAGTTCTTC.

The chain recombines TRBV9 with TRBJ2-5; TRBD2 matches 7 bases. Trimming cost V 4 bases and J 3 bases; bases outside gene matches: 9. The CDR3 is 15 amino acids. Germline CDR1 and CDR2: SGDLS and YYNGEE. In DNA, the CDR3 is TGTGCCAGCAGCCCTCGCAGGGCGGGGGAAGAGACCCAGTACTTC. Encoded protein: CASSPRRAGEETQYF. The full variable domain, rest sourced from reference TRBV9 and TRBJ2-5, is DSGVTQTPKHLITATGQRVTLRCSPRSGDLSVYWYQQSLDQGLQFLIQYYNGEERAKGNILERFSAQQFPDLHSELNLSSLELGDSALYFCASSPRRAGEETQYFGPGTRLLVL.

The chain carries TRBV30 and TRBJ2-1, with 11 bases lining up with TRBD2. The length of the CDR3 is 16 residues. V lost 3 bases and J lost 6; bases outside the gene matches: 10. Germline loops: CDR1 GTSNPN, CDR2 SVGIG (reference sequence). The CDR3: CAWRLAGASGGNEQFF. CDR3 in DNA: TGTGCCTGGAGACTAGCGGGGGCGTCGGGGGGCAATGAGCAGTTCTTC.